What follows describes a single T cell receptor beta chain. Its antigen is currently unknown. This record comes from a study of regulatory T cells in long-lasting Graves disease. Study-wide results and caveats: TRBV28 was favored in persistent disease, as were TRBJ1-2 and TRBJ2-5.

Indicated time point: newly diagnosed GD, antithyroid drugs for less than 3 months. Making the TCR library involved RNA that had been extracted from PBMCs. Criteria from the American Thyroid Association guidelines were applied to diagnose Graves' disease. Per the germline V gene, CDR1 is SGDLS and CDR2 is YYNGEE. The V gene end was trimmed by 2 bases and the J gene end by 6 bases; junction bases not matched to a gene: 7. The CDR3 sequence is 14 residues long. Libraries of TCR beta came from iRepertoire HTBI primers plus Arm-PCR of CDR3 regions. One entry per CDR3 protein, called by TCRdb with MiXCR from the multiplex PCR reads. This sample carries 400,000 to 500,000 distinct CDR3 sequences, roughly 17% of them seen once, and the ten largest clones take less than 30%. In addition, the sample was reused for a study of T cells in Graves' hyperthyroidism and ophthalmopathy.

The chain employs TRBV9 and TRBJ2-5, with 7 bases lining up with TRBD1. Sample: peripheral blood mononuclear cells (PBMCs), taken at new diagnosis, from a patient treated with antithyroid drugs. This TCR came from a woman younger than 35 with Graves disease. The CDR3 here is CASSVWDSQQTQYF. DNA for the CDR3: TGTGCCAGCAGCGTTTGGGACAGTCAACAGACCCAGTACTTC. The variable domain in full, completed from reference TRBV9 and TRBJ2-5, reads DSGVTQTPKHLITATGQRVTLRCSPRSGDLSVYWYQQSLDQGLQFLIQYYNGEERAKGNILERFSAQQFPDLHSELNLSSLELGDSALYFCASSVWDSQQTQYFGPGTRLLVL.